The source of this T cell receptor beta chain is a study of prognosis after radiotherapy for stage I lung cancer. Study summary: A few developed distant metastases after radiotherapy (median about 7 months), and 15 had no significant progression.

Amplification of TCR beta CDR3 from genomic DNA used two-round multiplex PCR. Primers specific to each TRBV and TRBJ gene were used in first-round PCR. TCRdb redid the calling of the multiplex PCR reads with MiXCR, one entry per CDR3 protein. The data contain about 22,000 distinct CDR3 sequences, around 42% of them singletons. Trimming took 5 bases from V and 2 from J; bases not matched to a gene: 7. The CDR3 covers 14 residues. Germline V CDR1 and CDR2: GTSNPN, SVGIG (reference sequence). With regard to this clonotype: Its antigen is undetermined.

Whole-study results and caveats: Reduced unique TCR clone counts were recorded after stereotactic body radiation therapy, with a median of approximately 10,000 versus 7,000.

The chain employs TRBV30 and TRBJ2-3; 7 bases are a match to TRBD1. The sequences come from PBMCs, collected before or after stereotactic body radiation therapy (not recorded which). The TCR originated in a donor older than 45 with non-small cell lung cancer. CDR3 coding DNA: TGTGCCTGGGCCGGGACAGTGGCCACAGATACGCAGTATTTT. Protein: CAWAGTVATDTQYF.